This T cell receptor beta chain comes out of a study of T cells after yellow fever vaccination (dated by TCRdb to about 2019). Regarding the study in general: Libraries from fractions with low cell numbers were prepared with the SMART-Seq v4 Ultra Low Input RNA kit. Bulk TCR alpha and beta repertoires were sequenced longitudinally to track T-cell clones before and after primary and booster YFV17D yellow fever vaccination. Two healthy male donors made up the cohort, one aged 18 to 30 years and the other aged 30 to 40 years. Blood was drawn at multiple timepoints before and after primary and secondary immunization, with bulk PBMC replicates and cell subsets isolated. The study at large found these results: After the booster, most of the clones that had expanded following primary vaccination were detected again (around 97% of CD4 and around 90% of CD8), which suggests that memory was broadly maintained. A small share of clonotypes occurred in both CD4 and CD8 compartments, likely arising from convergent recombination. Only two donors were included in the study, so the extent to which the findings can be generalized is limited. Compared with the primary T-cell response, the secondary T-cell response was weaker but faster, peaking on day 5 rather than day 15. FACS-sorted repertoires could contain abundant contaminating clonotypes from the bulk population, so computational filtering was required.

This clonotype has just a few counts. The antigen it binds to is not known. No much larger clone exists at a distance of one base, and base qualities are not known. TCR cDNA was made using 5'RACE template switching, a step that added a universal primer site and unique molecular identifiers. Priming for cDNA synthesis came from both the TCR alpha and TCR beta constant segments. Library amplification used two PCR steps, and the second PCR step added sample barcodes and sequencing adapters. Sequencing of libraries was performed on Illumina HiSeq 2500 (2x100 bp) or NovaSeq (2x150 bp). Processing in the source paper ran as follows. MIGEC was used to demultiplex reads and collapse the reads into UMI consensus sequences, and MiXCR was used for V(D)J alignment. Clonotypes responding to the vaccine were identified with edgeR on replicate PBMC samples, with the criteria of FDR below 0.01 and a log2 fold change above 5 up to day 15. CD4 or CD8 identity was assigned to each bulk clonotype according to whether the clonotype was present at higher abundance in the sequenced CD4 repertoire or the sequenced CD8 repertoire. TCRdb trimmed public reads at Q25 via fastp, called clones via MiXCR and kept in-frame beta chains. CDR3 protein duplicates are merged, each entry listing the most common genes and DNA. The V and J calls shown here were made by TCRdb, not taken from the authors' results. A total of about 300,000 distinct CDR3 sequences appear in this sample, 6.8% of them only once. The top ten constitute around 17% of the sample.

Trimmed from V: 6 bases; trimmed from J: 5 bases; junction bases lacking a gene match: 9. The germline V gene supplies CDR1 MNHNS and CDR2 SASEGT. The CDR3, from cysteine to phenylalanine, totals 15 residues. The read is trimmed to its CDR3 DNA, 45 bases read in frame from base 1. In light of the paper, this sample's treatment or condition label describes: live attenuated yellow fever vaccine strain. At each blood-draw timepoint, two biological replicates of bulk PBMCs were obtained. A standard Ficoll-Paque protocol was used to isolate PBMCs from peripheral blood. TriZol was used to extract RNA from bulk PBMCs, from CD4 and CD8 fractions, and from dextramer-positive and dextramer-negative fractions.

The receptor was isolated from a man between 18 and 29 years old who received the YFV17D yellow fever vaccine. This specimen consisted of PBMCs, obtained about 49 days after the first yellow fever vaccination. Rearrangement joined TRBV6-1 to TRBJ2-1, with 8 bases aligning to TRBD1. The nucleotide sequence reads as follows: TGTGCCAGCAGCCCGGACAGGGAGTCCCACAATGAGCAGTTCTTC. Its protein is CASSPDRESHNEQFF.